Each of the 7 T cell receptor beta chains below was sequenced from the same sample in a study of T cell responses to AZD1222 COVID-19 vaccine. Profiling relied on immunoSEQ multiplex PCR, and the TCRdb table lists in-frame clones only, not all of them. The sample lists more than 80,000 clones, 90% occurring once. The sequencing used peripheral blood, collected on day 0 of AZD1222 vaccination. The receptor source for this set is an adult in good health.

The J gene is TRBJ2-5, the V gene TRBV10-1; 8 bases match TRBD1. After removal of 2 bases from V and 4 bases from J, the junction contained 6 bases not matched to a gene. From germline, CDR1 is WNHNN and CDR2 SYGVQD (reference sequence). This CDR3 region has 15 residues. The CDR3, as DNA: TGCGCCAGCAGTGAGGGACAGGGCTCGGGAGAGACCCAGTACTTC. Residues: CASSEGQGSGETQYF.

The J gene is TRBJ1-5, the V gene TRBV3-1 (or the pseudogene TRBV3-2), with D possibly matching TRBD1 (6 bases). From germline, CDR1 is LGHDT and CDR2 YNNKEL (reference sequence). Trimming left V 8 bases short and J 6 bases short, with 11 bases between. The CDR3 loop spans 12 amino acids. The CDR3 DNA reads TGTGCCAGCGGGGGGGGCGGTCAGCCCCAGCATTTT. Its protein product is CASGGGGQPQHF.

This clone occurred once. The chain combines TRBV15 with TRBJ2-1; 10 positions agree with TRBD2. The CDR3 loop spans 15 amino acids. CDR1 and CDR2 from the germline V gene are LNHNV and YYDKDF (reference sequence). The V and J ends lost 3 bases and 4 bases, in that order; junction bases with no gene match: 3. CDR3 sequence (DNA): TGTGCCACCAGCAGGAGGACTAGCGGTTACAATGAGCAGTTCTTC. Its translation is CATSRRTSGYNEQFF.

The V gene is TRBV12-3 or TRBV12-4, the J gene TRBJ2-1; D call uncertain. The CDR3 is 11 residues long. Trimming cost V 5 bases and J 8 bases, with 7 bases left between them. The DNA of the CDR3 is TGTGCCAGCAGTCAAAGCCATGAGCAGTTCTTC. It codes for CASSQSHEQFF.

The CDR3, as DNA: TGTGCCAGCAGCTTTGTTTTAGGGGGTAGGTCCTACGAGCAGTACTTC. Translating gives CASSFVLGGRSYEQYF. The chain carries TRBV7-2 and TRBJ2-7; possible D gene TRBD1, 6 bases. CDR3 size: 16 residues. CDR1 is SGHTA and CDR2 is FQGNSA in the germline V gene. V was clipped by 3 bases and J by 1 base, with 16 bases between them. Drawing the rest from reference TRBV7-2 and TRBJ2-7, the complete variable domain is GAGVSQSPSNKVTEKGKDVELRCDPISGHTALYWYRQSLGQGLEFLIYFQGNSAPDKSGLPSDRFSAERTGGSVSTLTIQRTQQEDSAVYLCASSFVLGGRSYEQYFGPGTRLTVT.

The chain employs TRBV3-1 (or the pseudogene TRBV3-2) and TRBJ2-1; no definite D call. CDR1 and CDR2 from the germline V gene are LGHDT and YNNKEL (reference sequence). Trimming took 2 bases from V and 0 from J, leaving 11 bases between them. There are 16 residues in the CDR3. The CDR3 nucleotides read TGTGCCAGCAGCCAACCAGTCTATTTCTCCTACAATGAGCAGTTCTTC. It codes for CASSQPVYFSYNEQFF.

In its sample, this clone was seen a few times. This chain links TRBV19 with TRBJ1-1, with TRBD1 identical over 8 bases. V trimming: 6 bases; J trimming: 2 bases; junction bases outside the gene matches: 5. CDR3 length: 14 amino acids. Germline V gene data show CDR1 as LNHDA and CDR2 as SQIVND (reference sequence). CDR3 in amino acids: CASSTGGANTEAFF. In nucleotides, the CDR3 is TGTGCCAGTAGCACAGGGGGAGCCAACACTGAAGCTTTCTTT.